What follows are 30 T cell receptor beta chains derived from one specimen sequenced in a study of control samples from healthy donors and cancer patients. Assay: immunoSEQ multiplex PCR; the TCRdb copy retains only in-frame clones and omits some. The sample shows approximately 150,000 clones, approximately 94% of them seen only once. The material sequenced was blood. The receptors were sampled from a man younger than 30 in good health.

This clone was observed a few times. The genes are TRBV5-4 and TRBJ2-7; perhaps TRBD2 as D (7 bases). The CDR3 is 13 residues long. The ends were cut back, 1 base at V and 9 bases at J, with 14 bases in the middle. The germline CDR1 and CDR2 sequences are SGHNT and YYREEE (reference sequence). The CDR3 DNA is TGTGCCAGCAGCTTGAGGGCAGGGGAGGGGCAGTACTTC. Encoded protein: CASSLRAGEGQYF.

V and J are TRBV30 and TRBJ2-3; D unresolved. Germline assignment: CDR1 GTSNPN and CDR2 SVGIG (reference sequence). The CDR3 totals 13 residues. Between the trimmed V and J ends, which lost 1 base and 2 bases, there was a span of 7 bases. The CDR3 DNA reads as TGTGCCTGGAGTGGATGGAACACAGATACGCAGTATTTT. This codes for CAWSGWNTDTQYF.

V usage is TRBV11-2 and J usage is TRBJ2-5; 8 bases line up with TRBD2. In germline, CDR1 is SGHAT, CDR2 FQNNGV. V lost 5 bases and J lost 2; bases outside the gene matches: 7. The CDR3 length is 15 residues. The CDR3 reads CASSPRGGQQETQYF. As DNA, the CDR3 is TGTGCCAGCAGCCCCCGGGGGGGGCAGCAAGAGACCCAGTACTTC.

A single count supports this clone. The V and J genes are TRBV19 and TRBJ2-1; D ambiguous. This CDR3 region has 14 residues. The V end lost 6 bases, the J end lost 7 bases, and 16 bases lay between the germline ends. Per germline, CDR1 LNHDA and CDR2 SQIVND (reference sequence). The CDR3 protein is CASSRQVGFNEQFF. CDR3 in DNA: TGTGCCAGTAGCCGGCAGGTCGGGTTTAATGAGCAGTTCTTC.

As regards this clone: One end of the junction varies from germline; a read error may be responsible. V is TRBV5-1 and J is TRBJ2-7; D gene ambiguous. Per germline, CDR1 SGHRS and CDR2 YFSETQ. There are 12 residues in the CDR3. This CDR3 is CASSLPSFEQYF. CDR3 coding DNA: TGCGCCAGCAGCTTGCCCTCCTTCGAGCAGTACTTC.

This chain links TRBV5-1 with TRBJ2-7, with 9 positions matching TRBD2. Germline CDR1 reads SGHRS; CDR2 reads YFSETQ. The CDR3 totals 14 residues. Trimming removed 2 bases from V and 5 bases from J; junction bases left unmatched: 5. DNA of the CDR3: TGCGCCAGCAGCTTTCGCGGGAGGGCCCACGAGCAGTACTTC. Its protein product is CASSFRGRAHEQYF.

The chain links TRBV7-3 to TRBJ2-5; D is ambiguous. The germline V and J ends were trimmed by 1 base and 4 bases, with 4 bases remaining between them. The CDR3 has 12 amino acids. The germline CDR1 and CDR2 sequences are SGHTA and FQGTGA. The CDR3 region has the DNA TGTGCCAGCAGCTTAATTGGAGAGACCCAGTACTTC. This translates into CASSLIGETQYF.

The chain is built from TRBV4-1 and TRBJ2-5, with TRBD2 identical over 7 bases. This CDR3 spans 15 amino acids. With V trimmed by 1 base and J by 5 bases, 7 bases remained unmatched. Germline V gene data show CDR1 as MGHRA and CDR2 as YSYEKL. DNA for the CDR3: TGCGCCAGCAGCCAAGGGGGAGGGGAGATGGAGACCCAGTACTTC. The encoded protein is CASSQGGGEMETQYF.

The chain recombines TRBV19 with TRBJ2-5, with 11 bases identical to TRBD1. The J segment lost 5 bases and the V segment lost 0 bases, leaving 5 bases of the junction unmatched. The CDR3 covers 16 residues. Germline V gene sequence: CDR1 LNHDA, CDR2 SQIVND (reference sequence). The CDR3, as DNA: TGTGCCAGTAGTATAGAAGGACAGGGGGCTTTCGAGACCCAGTACTTC. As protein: CASSIEGQGAFETQYF.

The CDR3 DNA follows: TGTGCCAGCAGCCCAATGGGGGCGACTGCCTACGAGCAGTACTTC. It yields the protein CASSPMGATAYEQYF. The J gene is TRBJ2-7, the V gene TRBV11-2; D perhaps matches TRBD1 (6 bases). CDR1 is SGHAT, CDR2 FQNNGV, per germline. V was shortened by 5 bases and J by 2 bases, with 16 bases between the two germline ends. CDR3 length: 15 amino acids.

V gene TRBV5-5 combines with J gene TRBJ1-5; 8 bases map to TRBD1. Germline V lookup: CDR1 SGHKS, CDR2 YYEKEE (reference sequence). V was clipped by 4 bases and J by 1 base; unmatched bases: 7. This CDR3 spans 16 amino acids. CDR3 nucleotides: TGTGCCAGCAGCCAACCGGACAGGGTCAGCAATCAGCCCCAGCATTTT. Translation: CASSQPDRVSNQPQHF.

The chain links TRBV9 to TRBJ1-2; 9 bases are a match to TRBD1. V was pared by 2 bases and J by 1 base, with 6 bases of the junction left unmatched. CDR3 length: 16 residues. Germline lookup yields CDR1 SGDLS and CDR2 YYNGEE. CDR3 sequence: CASSVLTGGYNYGYTF. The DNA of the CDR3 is TGTGCCAGCAGCGTCCTGACAGGGGGGTATAACTATGGCTACACCTTC.

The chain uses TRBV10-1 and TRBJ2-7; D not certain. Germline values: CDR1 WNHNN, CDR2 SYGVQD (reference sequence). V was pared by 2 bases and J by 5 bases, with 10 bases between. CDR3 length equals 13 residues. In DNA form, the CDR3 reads TGCGCCAGCAGTGAGGGGGTCGGTGACGAGCAGTACTTC. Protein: CASSEGVGDEQYF.

CDR3 DNA: TGTGCCAGCAGCTTCCGACCAGGGGGCAATCAGCCCCAGCATTTT. Translated: CASSFRPGGNQPQHF. This chain joins TRBV3-1 (or the pseudogene TRBV3-2) and TRBJ1-5, with D maybe TRBD1 (6 bases). Germline CDR1 reads LGHDT; CDR2 reads YNNKEL (reference sequence). V was cut by 5 bases and J by 2 bases, with 13 bases left in between. This CDR3 is 15 amino acids long.

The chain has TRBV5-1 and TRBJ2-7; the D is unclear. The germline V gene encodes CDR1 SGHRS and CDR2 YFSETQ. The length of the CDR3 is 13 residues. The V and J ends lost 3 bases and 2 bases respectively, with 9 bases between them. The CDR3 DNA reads TGCGCCAGCAGCTCCTCAGATACCTACGAGCAGTACTTC. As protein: CASSSSDTYEQYF. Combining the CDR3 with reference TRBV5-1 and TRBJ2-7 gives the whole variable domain KAGVTQTPRYLIKTRGQQVTLSCSPISGHRSVSWYQQTPGQGLQFLFEYFSETQRNKGNFPGRFSGRQFSNSRSEMNVSTLELGDSALYLCASSSSDTYEQYFGPGTRLTVT.

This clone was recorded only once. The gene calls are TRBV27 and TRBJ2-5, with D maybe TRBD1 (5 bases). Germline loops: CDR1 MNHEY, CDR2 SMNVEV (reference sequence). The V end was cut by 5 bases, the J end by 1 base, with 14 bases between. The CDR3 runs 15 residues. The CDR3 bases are TGTGCCAGCAGTCCCCGACAGCTCACCCAAGAGACCCAGTACTTC. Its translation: CASSPRQLTQETQYF.

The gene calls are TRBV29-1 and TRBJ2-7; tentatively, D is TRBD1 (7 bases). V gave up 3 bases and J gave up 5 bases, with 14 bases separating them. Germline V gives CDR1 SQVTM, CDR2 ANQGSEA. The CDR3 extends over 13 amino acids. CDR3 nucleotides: TGCAGCGTTGAGAGGGCAGGGGGGCACGAGCAGTACTTC. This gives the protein CSVERAGGHEQYF.

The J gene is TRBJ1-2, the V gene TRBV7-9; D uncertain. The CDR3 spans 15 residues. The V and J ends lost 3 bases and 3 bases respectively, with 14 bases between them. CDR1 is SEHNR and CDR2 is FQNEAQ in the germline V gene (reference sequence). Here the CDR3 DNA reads TGTGCCAGCAGCTTTGCGAACTCACCTTACTATGGCTACACCTTC. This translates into CASSFANSPYYGYTF. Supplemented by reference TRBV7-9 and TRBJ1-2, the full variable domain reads DTGVSQNPRHKITKRGQNVTFRCDPISEHNRLYWYRQTLGQGPEFLTYFQNEAQLEKSRLLSDRFSAERPKGSFSTLEIQRTEQGDSAMYLCASSFANSPYYGYTFGSGTRLTVV.

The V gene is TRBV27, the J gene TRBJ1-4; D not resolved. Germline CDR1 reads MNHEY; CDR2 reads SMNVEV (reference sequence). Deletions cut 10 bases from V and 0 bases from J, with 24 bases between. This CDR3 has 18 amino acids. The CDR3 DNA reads TGTGCCACCCAAAATGCTGCCCCCGGGGTAACAACTAATGAAAAACTGTTTTTT. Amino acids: CATQNAAPGVTTNEKLFF.

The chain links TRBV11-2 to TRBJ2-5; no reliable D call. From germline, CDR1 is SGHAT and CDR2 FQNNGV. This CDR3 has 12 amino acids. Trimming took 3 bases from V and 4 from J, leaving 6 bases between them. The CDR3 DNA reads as TGTGCCAGCAGCTTCGAGCGAGAGACCCAGTACTTC. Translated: CASSFERETQYF.

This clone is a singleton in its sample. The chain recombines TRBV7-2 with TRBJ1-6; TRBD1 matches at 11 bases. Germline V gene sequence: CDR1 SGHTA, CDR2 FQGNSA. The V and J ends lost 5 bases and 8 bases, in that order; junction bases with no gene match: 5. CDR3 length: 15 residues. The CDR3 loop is CASSKDRGRDSPLHF. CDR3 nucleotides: TGTGCCAGCAGCAAGGACAGGGGGCGGGATTCACCCCTCCACTTT.

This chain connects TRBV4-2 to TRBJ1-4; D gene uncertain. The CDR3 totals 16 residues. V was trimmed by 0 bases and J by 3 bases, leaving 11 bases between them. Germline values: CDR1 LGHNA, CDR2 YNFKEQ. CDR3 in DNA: TGTGCCAGCAGCCAAGATCCGGTCGGGGCTAATGAAAAACTGTTTTTT. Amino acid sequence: CASSQDPVGANEKLFF.

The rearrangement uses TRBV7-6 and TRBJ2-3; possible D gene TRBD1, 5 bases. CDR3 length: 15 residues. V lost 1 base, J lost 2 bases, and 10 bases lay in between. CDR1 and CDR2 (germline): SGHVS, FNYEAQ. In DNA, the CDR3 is TGTGCCAGCAGCTTAGAGGGGTTCCCCACAGATACGCAGTATTTT. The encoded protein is CASSLEGFPTDTQYF.

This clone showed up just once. The chain's CDR3 is CSVADRGRSETQYF. In nucleotides, the CDR3 is TGCAGCGTCGCGGACAGGGGGCGGAGTGAGACCCAGTACTTC. The chain carries TRBV29-1 and TRBJ2-5; TRBD1 matches at 11 bases. V shed 6 bases, J shed 5 bases, and the junction held 8 bases outside the gene matches. The CDR3 contains 14 residues. The germline CDR1 and CDR2 sequences are SQVTM and ANQGSEA.

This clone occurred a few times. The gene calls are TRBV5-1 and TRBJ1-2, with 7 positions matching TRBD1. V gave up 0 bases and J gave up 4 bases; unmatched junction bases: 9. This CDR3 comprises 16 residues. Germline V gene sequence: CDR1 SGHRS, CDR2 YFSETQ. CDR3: CASSLGDSRGIYGYTF. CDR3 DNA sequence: TGCGCCAGCAGCTTGGGGGACAGTCGGGGTATCTATGGCTACACCTTC.

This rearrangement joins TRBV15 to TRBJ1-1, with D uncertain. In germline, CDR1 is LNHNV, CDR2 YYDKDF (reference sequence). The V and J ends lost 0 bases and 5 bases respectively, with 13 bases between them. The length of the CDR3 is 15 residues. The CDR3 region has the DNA TGTGCCACCAGCAGAGATAGGGAAGTAGGGACTGAAGCTTTCTTT. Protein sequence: CATSRDREVGTEAFF.

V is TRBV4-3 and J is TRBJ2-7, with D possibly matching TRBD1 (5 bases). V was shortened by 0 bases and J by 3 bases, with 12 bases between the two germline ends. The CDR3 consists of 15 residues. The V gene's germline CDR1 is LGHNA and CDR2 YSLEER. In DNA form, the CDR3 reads TGCGCCAGCAGCCAAGATGGGCAGGGCCACTACGAGCAGTACTTC. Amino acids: CASSQDGQGHYEQYF.

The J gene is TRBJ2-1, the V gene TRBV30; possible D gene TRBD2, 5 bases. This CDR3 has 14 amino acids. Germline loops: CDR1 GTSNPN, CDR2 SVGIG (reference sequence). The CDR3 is CAGFFGSSYNEQFF. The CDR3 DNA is TGTGCAGGATTTTTTGGGAGCTCCTACAATGAGCAGTTCTTC.

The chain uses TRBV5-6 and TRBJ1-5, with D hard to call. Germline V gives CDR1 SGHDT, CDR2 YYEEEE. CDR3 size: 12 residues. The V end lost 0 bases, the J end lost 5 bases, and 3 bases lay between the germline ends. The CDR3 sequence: CASSLGHQPQHF. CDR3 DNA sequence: TGTGCCAGCAGCTTGGGTCATCAGCCCCAGCATTTT.

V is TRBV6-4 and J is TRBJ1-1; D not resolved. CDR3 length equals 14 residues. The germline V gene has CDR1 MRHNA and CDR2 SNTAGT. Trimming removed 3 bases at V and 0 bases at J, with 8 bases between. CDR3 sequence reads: CASSETAMNTEAFF. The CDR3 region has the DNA TGTGCCAGCAGTGAAACAGCCATGAACACTGAAGCTTTCTTT.